The clone carrying this TCR beta chain has a handful of counts. Its target is unknown. Sequencing used immunoSEQ multiplex PCR; TCRdb keeps in-frame clones, though not all of them. The table lists 65,000 to 75,000 clones, around 94% of them singletons, with about 1.5% in the top ten. Germline loops: CDR1 SGHAT, CDR2 FQNNGV. The CDR3 spans 12 residues. Trimming at V came to 2 bases and at J to 9 bases, leaving 2 bases not matched to a gene. This sample is part of a study of T cell clonotyping in hematopoietic cell transplantation. General study results and limits: After transplant, recipient diversity fell while pathologically expanded clonotypes grew through day 180. At the given depth, recipient repertoires were over 97% de novo clonotypes. CD4 and CD8 repertoire contributions could not be separated without sorting.

This TCR derives from a man aged 50 to 60 in good health. Some clones in this sample may be carry-over from other donors' samples. The chain combines TRBV11-2 with TRBJ2-7; 9 bases line up with TRBD2. Material for sequencing was peripheral blood mononuclear cells. CDR3 residues: CASSLWTSAQYF. CDR3 in DNA: TGTGCCAGCAGCTTATGGACTAGCGCGCAGTACTTC.